This T cell receptor beta chain is from a study of response to subunit inactivated influenza vaccine. Findings of the study overall: After each seasonal influenza vaccination, few new T cells are recruited, the authors suggested.

This clonotype was recorded a few times. Its antigen is undetermined. TCRdb re-derived calls from the RT-PCR reads in MiXCR, one entry per CDR3 protein. This table holds under 800,000 distinct CDR3 sequences, 11% to 15% found once. The clonotype was recovered from a man over 45 who received an inactivated influenza vaccine. Sequencing used PBMCs from blood, obtained 14 to 15 days before vaccination.

The CDR3 DNA reads as TGCGCCAGCAGCCCGGCCTCCGGGAAAGTCACCGGGGAGCTGTTTTTT. Its translation: CASSPASGKVTGELFF. The chain recombines TRBV5-1 with TRBJ2-2; possible D gene TRBD2, 5 bases. CDR3 size: 16 residues. Trimming pared 4 bases from V and 4 bases from J, leaving 17 bases between. Germline loops: CDR1 SGHRS, CDR2 YFSETQ.